A selection of T cell receptor beta chains follows, all from one sample in a study of cytomegalovirus exposure and HLA in healthy donors. Clones were sequenced by immunoSEQ multiplex PCR, and TCRdb holds only the in-frame ones, with some missing. The sample includes some 78,000 clones, 70% to 80% of them seen just once. Sequenced: PBMCs. The receptor set was obtained from a woman aged 45-65 years in good health and CMV-seropositive. The CDR3 runs from the conserved cysteine through the conserved F or W. D genes are given only for firm matches. Expanded clones get a size class; other rows say once, few or many, or leave the size out.

d_gene,abundance,j_gene,v_gene,CDR3aa,CDR3nt
TRBD2,NA,TRBJ2-5,TRBV9,CASSAALGRGSGVETQYF,TGTGCCAGCAGCGCTGCCCTCGGGCGGGGGTCCGGGGTAGAGACCCAGTACTTC
TRBD1,NA,TRBJ1-2,TRBV25-1,CAILGGDRRSYTF,TGTGCCATCCTCGGGGGGGACAGACGTAGCTACACCTTC
TRBD2,once,TRBJ2-7,TRBV9,CASSVEAGDYEQYF,TGTGCCAGCAGCGTAGAAGCGGGGGATTACGAGCAGTACTTC
NA,NA,TRBJ2-7,TRBV5-1,CASSLGQDYEQYF,TGCGCCAGCAGCTTGGGGCAAGACTACGAGCAGTACTTC
TRBD1,NA,TRBJ1-2,TRBV2,CASSMTGTGTNGYTF,TGTGCCAGCAGTATGACCGGGACAGGGACAAATGGCTACACCTTC
NA,NA,TRBJ2-1,TRBV30,CASLAGPAQFF,TGTGCCTCCTTGGCAGGGCCAGCTCAGTTCTTC
NA,NA,TRBJ1-4,TRBV4-1,CASSQVGGAGEKLFF,TGCGCCAGCAGCCAAGTTGGTGGGGCAGGGGAAAAACTGTTTTTT
NA,NA,TRBJ1-4,TRBV7-9,CASSSGGALTNEKLFF,TGTGCCAGCAGCTCCGGAGGGGCGCTAACTAATGAAAAACTGTTTTTT
TRBD2,NA,TRBJ2-3,TRBV11-2,CASSSASGGSTDTQYF,TGTGCCAGCAGCTCAGCTAGCGGGGGGAGCACAGATACGCAGTATTTT
NA,NA,TRBJ1-3,TRBV7-2,CASSQSGRASGNTIYF,TGTGCCAGCAGCCAAAGCGGGAGGGCGTCTGGAAACACCATATATTTT
TRBD2,few,TRBJ2-1,TRBV5-6,CASSLAKRRRGNEQFF,TGTGCCAGCAGCTTGGCCAAACGGCGGCGGGGGAATGAGCAGTTCTTC
NA,NA,TRBJ1-2,TRBV18,CASSPVVDSQYGYTF,TGTGCCAGCTCACCAGTAGTCGACAGTCAATATGGCTACACCTTC
NA,NA,TRBJ2-1,TRBV2,CASSGYKEYNEQFF,TGTGCCAGCAGTGGCTATAAGGAGTACAATGAGCAGTTCTTC
NA,NA,TRBJ1-3,TRBV7-3,CASQQVSGNTIYF,TGTGCCAGTCAACAGGTGTCTGGAAACACCATATATTTT
TRBD1,few,TRBJ2-7,TRBV6-5,CASSDGTGSYEQYF,TGTGCCAGCAGTGACGGGACAGGGTCCTACGAGCAGTACTTC
NA,NA,TRBJ2-1,TRBV21-1,CASPSTNNEQFF,TGTGCCAGCCCGTCTACTAACAATGAGCAGTTCTTC
NA,NA,TRBJ2-1,TRBV9,CASSVSLSGEWNEQFF,TGTGCCAGCAGCGTTAGCCTATCGGGAGAATGGAATGAGCAGTTCTTC
NA,NA,TRBJ1-2,TRBV10-3,CAISDISWQGNGYTF,TGTGCCATCAGTGACATTTCGTGGCAGGGGAATGGCTACACCTTC
NA,NA,TRBJ2-1,TRBV4-2,CASSQRLDVNEQFF,TGTGCCAGCAGCCAACGACTAGATGTGAATGAGCAGTTCTTC
TRBD2,once,TRBJ2-1,TRBV15,CATRQLAGAIYNEQFF,TGTGCCACCAGACAACTAGCGGGAGCCATCTACAATGAGCAGTTCTTC
TRBD1,NA,TRBJ1-4,TRBV7-9,CASSPGTVTNEKLFF,TGTGCCAGCAGCCCCGGGACAGTGACTAATGAAAAACTGTTTTTT
TRBD1,NA,TRBJ1-1,TRBV7-9,CASSLAGQMGTEAFF,TGTGCCAGCAGCTTAGCGGGACAGATGGGCACTGAAGCTTTCTTT
TRBD2,NA,TRBJ2-3,TRBV19,CASSISQKNGRGVTDTQYF,TGTGCCAGTAGTATTAGCCAGAAAAACGGGAGGGGGGTCACAGATACGCAGTATTTT
TRBD1,NA,TRBJ2-5,TRBV5-1,CASSFSGTGNMQYF,TGCGCCAGCAGCTTCTCCGGGACAGGGAACATGCAGTACTTC
TRBD1,NA,TRBJ1-2,TRBV11-2,CASSLIPGQRGYTF,TGTGCCAGCAGCTTAATCCCGGGACAGCGGGGCTACACCTTC
TRBD2,NA,TRBJ2-3,TRBV9,CASSASGQTDTQYF,TGTGCCAGCAGTGCTAGCGGCCAGACAGATACGCAGTATTTT
TRBD1,NA,TRBJ2-3,TRBV29-1,CSVKGALTDTQYF,TGCAGCGTTAAGGGGGCGCTCACAGATACGCAGTATTTT
TRBD2,NA,TRBJ2-7,TRBV4-1,CASSGQGTSGGDTYEQYF,TGCGCCAGCAGCGGCCAGGGCACTAGCGGGGGGGATACCTACGAGCAGTACTTC
TRBD2,NA,TRBJ2-3,TRBV5-1,CASSTGTSGMQDTQYF,TGCGCCAGCAGCACAGGGACTAGCGGGATGCAAGATACGCAGTATTTT